This T cell receptor (beta chain) was identified during a study of T-cell memory formation after mild COVID-19. Findings of the study overall: Chiefly within CM and EM were the contracting CD4+ clones; CD8+ ones were within EMRA. Researchers found some responding clones in pre-infection memory, a sign that cross-reactive memory joined.

TCRdb passed the 5' RACE reads through MiXCR, listing each CDR3 protein once. This repertoire shows 400,000 to 500,000 distinct CDR3 sequences, roughly a quarter found once; its top ten account for around 8.7%. The V segment lost 6 bases and the J segment 0 bases; nucleotides outside the gene matches: 11. This CDR3 region has 19 residues. CDR1 and CDR2 from the germline V gene are ENHRY and SYGVKD. A word on this clonotype: The target antigen is unknown.

The sequence was obtained from an adult woman who had mild COVID-19 (a few samples of this study predate the infection). Cell type and time point are not known. The rearrangement joins TRBV10-3 to TRBJ2-3; 14 nucleotides line up with TRBD2. The sequenced material came from PBMCs or a T cell subset sorted from them (not recorded which). This CDR3 reads CAIRQLGLAGESSTDTQYF. The CDR3 DNA sequence: TGTGCCATCAGACAATTGGGACTAGCGGGGGAGTCTAGCACAGATACGCAGTATTTT.